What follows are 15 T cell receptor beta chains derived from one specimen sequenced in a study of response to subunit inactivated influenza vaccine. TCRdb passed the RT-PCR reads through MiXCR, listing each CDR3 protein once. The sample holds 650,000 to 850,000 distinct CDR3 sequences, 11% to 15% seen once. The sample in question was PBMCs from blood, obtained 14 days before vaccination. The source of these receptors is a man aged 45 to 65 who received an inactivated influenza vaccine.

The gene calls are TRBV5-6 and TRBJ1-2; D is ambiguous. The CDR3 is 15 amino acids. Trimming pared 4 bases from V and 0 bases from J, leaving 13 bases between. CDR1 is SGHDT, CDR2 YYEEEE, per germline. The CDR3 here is CASSPRGRANYGYTF. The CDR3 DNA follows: TGTGCCAGCAGCCCCCGAGGAAGAGCTAACTATGGCTACACCTTC.

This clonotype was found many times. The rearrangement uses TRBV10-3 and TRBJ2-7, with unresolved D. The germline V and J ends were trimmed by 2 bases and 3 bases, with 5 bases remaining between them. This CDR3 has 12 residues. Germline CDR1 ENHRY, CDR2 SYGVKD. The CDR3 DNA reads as TGTGCCATCAGTGAGACGGGCTACGAGCAGTACTTC. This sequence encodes CAISETGYEQYF.

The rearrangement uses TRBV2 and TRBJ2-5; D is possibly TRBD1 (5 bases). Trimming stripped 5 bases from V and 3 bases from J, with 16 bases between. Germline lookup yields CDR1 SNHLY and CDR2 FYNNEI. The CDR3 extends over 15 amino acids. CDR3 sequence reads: CASSPNVGAEETQYF. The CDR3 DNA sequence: TGTGCCAGCAGTCCCAATGTAGGGGCAGAAGAGACCCAGTACTTC.

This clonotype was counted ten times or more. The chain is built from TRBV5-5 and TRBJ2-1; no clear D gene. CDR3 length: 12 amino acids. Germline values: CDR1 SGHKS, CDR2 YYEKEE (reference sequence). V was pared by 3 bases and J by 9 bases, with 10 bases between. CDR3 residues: CASSWPIAEQFF. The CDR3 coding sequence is TGTGCCAGCAGCTGGCCCATCGCTGAGCAGTTCTTC.

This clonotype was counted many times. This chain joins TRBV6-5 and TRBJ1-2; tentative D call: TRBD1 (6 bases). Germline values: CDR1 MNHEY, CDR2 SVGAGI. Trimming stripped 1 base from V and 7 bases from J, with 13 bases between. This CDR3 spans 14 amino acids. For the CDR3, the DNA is TGTGCCAGCAGTTACTTCGGACAGCATGGTGGCTACACCTTC. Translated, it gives CASSYFGQHGGYTF.

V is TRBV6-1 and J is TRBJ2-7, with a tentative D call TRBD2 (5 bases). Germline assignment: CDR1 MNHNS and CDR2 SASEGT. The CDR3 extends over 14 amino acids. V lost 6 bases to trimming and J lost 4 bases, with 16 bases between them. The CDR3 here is CASRREILAYEQYF. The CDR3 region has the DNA TGTGCCAGCAGAAGGGAGATTTTAGCGTACGAGCAGTACTTC.

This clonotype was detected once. The CDR3 DNA reads TGTGCCAGTAGTATAGAAAGGGGCCCCGGTGAGCAGTTCTTC. Encoded protein: CASSIERGPGEQFF. The V gene is TRBV19, the J gene TRBJ2-1, with a possible D match to TRBD1 (5 bases). Looked up from germline, CDR1 is LNHDA and CDR2 is SQIVND (reference sequence). There are 14 residues in the CDR3. V lost 0 bases, J lost 9 bases, and 12 bases lay in between.

As DNA, the CDR3 is TGTGCCAGCAGACTAGCGGCTCTCACCGGGGAGCTGTTTTTT. Translation gives CASRLAALTGELFF. The chain links TRBV27 to TRBJ2-2; TRBD2 matches 8 bases. Germline V lookup: CDR1 MNHEY, CDR2 SMNVEV (reference sequence). J gave up 4 bases and V 6 bases, and 4 bases lay outside the gene matches. The CDR3 has 14 residues.

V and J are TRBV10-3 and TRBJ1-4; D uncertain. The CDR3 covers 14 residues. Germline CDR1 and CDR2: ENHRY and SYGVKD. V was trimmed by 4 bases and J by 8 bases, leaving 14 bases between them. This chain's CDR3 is CAISVGVTTEKLFF. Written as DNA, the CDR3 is TGTGCCATCAGTGTCGGGGTCACAACGGAAAAACTGTTTTTT.

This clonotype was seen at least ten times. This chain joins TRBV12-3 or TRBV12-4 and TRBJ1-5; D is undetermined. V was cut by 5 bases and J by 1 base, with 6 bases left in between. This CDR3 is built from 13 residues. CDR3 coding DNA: TGTGCCAGCAGTAAAGGGAGCAATCAGCCCCAGCATTTT. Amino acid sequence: CASSKGSNQPQHF.

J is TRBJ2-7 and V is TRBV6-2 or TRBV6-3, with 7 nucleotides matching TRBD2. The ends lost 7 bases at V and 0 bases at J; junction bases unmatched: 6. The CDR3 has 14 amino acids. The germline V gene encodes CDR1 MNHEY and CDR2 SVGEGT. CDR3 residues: CASIPSGRSYEQYF. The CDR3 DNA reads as TGTGCCAGCATCCCTAGCGGCCGCTCCTACGAGCAGTACTTC.

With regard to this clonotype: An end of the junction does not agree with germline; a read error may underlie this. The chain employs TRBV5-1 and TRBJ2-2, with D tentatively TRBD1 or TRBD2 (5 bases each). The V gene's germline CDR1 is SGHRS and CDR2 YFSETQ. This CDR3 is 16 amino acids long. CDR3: CASSLIGASNTGELFF. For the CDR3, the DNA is TGCGCCAGCAGCTTGATCGGGGCTTCGAACACCGGGGAGCTCTTTTTT.

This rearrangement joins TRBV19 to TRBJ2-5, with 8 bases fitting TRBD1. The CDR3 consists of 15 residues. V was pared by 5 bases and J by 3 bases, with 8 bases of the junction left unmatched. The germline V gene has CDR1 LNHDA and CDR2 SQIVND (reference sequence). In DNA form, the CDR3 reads TGTGCCAGTAGTCCAAGGACAGGGTCGGAAGAGACCCAGTACTTC. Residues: CASSPRTGSEETQYF. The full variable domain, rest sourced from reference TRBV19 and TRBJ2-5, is DGGITQSPKYLFRKEGQNVTLSCEQNLNHDAMYWYRQDPGQGLRLIYYSQIVNDFQKGDIAEGYSVSREKKESFPLTVTSAQKNPTAFYLCASSPRTGSEETQYFGPGTRLLVL.

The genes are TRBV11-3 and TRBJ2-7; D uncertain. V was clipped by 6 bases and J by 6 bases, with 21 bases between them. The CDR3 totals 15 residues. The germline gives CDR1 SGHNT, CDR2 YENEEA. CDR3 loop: CASRQLERVWFEQYF. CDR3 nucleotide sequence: TGTGCCAGCAGACAGCTTGAGAGAGTATGGTTCGAGCAGTACTTC.

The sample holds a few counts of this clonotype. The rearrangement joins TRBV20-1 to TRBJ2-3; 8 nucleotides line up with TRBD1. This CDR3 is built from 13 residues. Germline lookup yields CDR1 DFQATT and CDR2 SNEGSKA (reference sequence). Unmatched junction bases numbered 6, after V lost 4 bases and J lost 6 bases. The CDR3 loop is CSAKRQGADTQYF. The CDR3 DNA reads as TGCAGTGCTAAACGGCAGGGGGCCGATACGCAGTATTTT.